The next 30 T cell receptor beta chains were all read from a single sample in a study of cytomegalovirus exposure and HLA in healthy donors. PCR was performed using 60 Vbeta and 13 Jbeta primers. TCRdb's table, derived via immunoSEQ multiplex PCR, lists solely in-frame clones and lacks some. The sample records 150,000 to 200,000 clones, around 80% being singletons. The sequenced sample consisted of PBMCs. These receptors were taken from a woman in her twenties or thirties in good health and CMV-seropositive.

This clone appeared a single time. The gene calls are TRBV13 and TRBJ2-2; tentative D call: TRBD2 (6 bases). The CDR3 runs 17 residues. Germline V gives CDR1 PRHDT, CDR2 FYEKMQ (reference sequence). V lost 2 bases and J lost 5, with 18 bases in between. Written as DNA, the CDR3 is TGTGCCAGCAGCTTATATCCTGGGGGGAGAGGGACCGGGGAGCTGTTTTTT. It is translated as CASSLYPGGRGTGELFF. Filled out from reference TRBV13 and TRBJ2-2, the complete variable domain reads AAGVIQSPRHLIKEKRETATLKCYPIPRHDTVYWYQQGPGQDPQFLISFYEKMQSDKGSIPDRFSAQQFSDYHSELNMSSLELGDSALYFCASSLYPGGRGTGELFFGEGSRLTVL.

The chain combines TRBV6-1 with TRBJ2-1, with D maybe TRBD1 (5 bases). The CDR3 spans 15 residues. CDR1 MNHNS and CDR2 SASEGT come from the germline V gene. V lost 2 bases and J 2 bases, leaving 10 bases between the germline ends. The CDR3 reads CASSEQGRAYNEQFF. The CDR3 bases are TGTGCCAGCAGTGAACAGGGAAGGGCCTACAATGAGCAGTTCTTC.

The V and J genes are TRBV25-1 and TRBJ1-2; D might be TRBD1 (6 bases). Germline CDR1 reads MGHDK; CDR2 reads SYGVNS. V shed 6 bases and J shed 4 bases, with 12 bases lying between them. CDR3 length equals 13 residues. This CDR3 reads CASSNRVGYGYTF. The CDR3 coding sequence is TGTGCCAGCAGCAACAGGGTCGGCTATGGCTACACCTTC.

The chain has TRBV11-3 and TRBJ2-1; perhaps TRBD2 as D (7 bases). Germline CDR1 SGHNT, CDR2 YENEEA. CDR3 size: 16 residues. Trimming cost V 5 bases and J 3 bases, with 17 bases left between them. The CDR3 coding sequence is TGTGCCAGCAGCGTTAGGGGGGGAGTATTCTACAATGAGCAGTTCTTC. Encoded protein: CASSVRGGVFYNEQFF.

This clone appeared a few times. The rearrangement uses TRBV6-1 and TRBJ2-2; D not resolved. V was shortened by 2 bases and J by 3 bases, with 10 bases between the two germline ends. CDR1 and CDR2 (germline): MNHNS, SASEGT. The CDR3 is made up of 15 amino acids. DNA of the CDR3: TGTGCCAGCAGTGAATTCGGTTTTGACACCGGGGAGCTGTTTTTT. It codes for CASSEFGFDTGELFF.

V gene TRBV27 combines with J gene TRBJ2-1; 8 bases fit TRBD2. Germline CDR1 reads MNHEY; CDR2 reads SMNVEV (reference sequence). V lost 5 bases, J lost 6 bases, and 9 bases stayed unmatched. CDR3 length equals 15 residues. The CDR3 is CASSKPGTRANEQFF. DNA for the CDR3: TGTGCCAGCAGTAAACCCGGGACTAGAGCCAATGAGCAGTTCTTC.

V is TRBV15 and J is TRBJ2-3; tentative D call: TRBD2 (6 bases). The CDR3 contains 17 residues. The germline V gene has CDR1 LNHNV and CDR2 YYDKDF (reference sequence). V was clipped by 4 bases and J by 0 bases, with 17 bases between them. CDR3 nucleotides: TGTGCCACCAGCATCCATTTAGGAGGGGCGAGCACAGATACGCAGTATTTT. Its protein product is CATSIHLGGASTDTQYF.

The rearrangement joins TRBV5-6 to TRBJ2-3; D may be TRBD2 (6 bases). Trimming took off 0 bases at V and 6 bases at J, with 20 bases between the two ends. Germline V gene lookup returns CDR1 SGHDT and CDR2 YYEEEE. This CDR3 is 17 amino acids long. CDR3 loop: CASSLALGLQGKDTQYF. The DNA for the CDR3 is TGTGCCAGCAGCTTGGCCCTGGGACTCCAAGGGAAGGATACGCAGTATTTT. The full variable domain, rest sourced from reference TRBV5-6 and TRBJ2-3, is DAGVTQSPTHLIKTRGQQVTLRCSPKSGHDTVSWYQQALGQGPQFIFQYYEEEERQRGNFPDRFSGHQFPNYSSELNVNALLLGDSALYLCASSLALGLQGKDTQYFGPGTRLTVL.

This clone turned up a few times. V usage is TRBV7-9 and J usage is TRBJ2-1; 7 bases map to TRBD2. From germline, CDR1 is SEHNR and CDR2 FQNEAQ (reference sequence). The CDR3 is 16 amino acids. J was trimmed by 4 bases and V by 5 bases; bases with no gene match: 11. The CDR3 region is CASSTRTSVVYNEQFF. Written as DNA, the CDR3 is TGTGCCAGCAGCACGCGCACTAGCGTTGTGTACAATGAGCAGTTCTTC.

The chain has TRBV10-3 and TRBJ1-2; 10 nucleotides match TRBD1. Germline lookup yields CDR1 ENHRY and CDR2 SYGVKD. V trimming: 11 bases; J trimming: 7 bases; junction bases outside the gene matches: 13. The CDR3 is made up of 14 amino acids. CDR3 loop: CASRAVTGGGGYTF. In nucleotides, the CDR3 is TGTGCCTCTCGGGCCGTGACAGGGGGCGGTGGCTACACCTTC.

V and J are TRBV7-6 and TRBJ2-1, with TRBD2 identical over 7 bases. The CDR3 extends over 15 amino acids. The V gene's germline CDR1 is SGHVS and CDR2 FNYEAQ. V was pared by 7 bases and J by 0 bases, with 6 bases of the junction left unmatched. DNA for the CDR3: TGTGCCAGCAAGGGAGCGGGGACCTCCTACAATGAGCAGTTCTTC. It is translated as CASKGAGTSYNEQFF.

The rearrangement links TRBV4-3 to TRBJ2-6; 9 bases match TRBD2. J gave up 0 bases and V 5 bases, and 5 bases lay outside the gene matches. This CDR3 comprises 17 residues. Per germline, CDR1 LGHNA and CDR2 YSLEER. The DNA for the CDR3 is TGCGCCAGCAGCAGGGGTAGCGGGAGCTCTGGGGCCAACGTCCTGACTTTC. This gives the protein CASSRGSGSSGANVLTF.

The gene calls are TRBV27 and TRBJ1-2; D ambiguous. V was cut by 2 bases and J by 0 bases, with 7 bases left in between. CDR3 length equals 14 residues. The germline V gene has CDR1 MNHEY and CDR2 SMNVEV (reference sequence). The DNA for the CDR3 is TGTGCCAGCAGTTTAATCGGAGCTAACTATGGCTACACCTTC. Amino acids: CASSLIGANYGYTF.

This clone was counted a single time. The CDR3 DNA sequence: TGTGCCAGCAGTTACAGGGGCGCTGAAGCTTTCTTT. Its translation: CASSYRGAEAFF. The chain uses TRBV6-6 and TRBJ1-1; tentatively, D is TRBD1 (5 bases). The CDR3 is 12 residues long. The germline gives CDR1 MNHNY, CDR2 SVGAGI (reference sequence). Trimming stripped 2 bases from V and 6 bases from J, with 7 bases between.

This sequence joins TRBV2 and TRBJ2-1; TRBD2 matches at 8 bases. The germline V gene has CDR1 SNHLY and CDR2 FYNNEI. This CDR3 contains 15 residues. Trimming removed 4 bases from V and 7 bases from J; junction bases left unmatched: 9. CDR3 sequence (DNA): TGTGCCAGCAGTGTGAGCGGGGGAGGTTTTAATGAGCAGTTCTTC. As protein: CASSVSGGGFNEQFF.

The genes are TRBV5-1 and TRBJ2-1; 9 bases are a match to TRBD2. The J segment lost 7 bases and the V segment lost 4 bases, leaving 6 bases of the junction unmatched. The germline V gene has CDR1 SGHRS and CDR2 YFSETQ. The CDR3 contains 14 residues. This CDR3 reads CASSIGAGGNEQFF. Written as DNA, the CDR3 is TGCGCCAGCAGCATAGGAGCGGGGGGTAATGAGCAGTTCTTC.

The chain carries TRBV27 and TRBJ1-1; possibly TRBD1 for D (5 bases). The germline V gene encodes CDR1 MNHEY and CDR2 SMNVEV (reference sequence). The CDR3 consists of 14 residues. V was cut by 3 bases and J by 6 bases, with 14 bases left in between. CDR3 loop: CASSFTGGLAEAFF. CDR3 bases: TGTGCCAGCAGTTTCACGGGGGGTCTGGCTGAAGCTTTCTTT.

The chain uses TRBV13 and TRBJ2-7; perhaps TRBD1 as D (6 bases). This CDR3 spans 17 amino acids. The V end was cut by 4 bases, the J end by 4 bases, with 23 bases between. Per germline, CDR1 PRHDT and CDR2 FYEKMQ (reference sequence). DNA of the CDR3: TGTGCCAGCAGCTCGCACTCACCTCGGACAGACAGATACGAGCAGTACTTC. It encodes CASSSHSPRTDRYEQYF.

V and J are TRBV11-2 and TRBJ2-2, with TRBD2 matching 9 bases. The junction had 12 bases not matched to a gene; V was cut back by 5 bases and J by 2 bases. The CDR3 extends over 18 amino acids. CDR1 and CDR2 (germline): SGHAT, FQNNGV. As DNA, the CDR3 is TGTGCCAGCAGCAACCCCGGCGGGGGGGCTCTAAACACCGGGGAGCTGTTTTTT. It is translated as CASSNPGGGALNTGELFF. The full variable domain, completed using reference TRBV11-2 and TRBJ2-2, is EAGVAQSPRYKIIEKRQSVAFWCNPISGHATLYWYQQILGQGPKLLIQFQNNGVVDDSQLPKDRFSAERLKGVDSTLKIQPAKLEDSAVYLCASSNPGGGALNTGELFFGEGSRLTVL.

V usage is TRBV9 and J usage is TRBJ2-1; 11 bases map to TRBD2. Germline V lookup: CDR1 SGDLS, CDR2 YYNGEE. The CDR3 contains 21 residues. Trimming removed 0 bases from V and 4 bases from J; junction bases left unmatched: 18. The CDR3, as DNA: TGTGCCAGCAGCGTAGCTTATTTGGGGGGGACTAGCGGTGTGACATACAATGAGCAGTTCTTC. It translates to CASSVAYLGGTSGVTYNEQFF.

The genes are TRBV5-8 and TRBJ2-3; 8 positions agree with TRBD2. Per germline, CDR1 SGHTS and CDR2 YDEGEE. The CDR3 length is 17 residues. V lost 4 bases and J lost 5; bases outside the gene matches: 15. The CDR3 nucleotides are TGTGCCAGCAGCCTCCCGGGGGGGGGAGGCCCTGGAGATACGCAGTATTTT. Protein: CASSLPGGGGPGDTQYF.

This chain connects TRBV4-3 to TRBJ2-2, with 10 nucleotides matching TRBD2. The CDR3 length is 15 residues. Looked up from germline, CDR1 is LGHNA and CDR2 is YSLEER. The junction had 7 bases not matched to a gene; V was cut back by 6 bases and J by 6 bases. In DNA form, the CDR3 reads TGCGCCAGCAGAACCGGGACTAGCGACTCCGGGGAGCTGTTTTTT. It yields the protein CASRTGTSDSGELFF.

The CDR3 bases are TGTGCCACCAGCCCAGGGACTAGCGGGACTAATACGCAGTATTTT. Translated, it gives CATSPGTSGTNTQYF. The V and J genes are TRBV15 and TRBJ2-3, with 13 bases aligning to TRBD2. Germline V gene data show CDR1 as LNHNV and CDR2 as YYDKDF (reference sequence). Trimming cost V 5 bases and J 7 bases; bases outside gene matches: 6. This CDR3 is 15 amino acids long.

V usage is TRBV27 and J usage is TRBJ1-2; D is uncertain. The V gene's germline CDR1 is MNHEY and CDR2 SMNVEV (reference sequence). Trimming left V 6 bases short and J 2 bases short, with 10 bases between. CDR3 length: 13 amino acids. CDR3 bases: TGTGCCAGCAGCCAACACCCGAACTATGGCTACACCTTC. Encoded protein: CASSQHPNYGYTF.

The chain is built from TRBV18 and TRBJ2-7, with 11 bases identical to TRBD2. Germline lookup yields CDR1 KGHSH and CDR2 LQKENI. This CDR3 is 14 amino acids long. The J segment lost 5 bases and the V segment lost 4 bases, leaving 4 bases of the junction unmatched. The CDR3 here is CASSRTSGGDEQYF. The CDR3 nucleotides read TGTGCCAGCTCACGAACTAGCGGGGGTGACGAGCAGTACTTC. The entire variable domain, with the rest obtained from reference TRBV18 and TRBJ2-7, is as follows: NAGVMQNPRHLVRRRGQEARLRCSPMKGHSHVYWYRQLPEEGLKFMVYLQKENIIDESGMPKERFSAEFPKEGPSILRIQQVVRGDSAAYFCASSRTSGGDEQYFGPGTRLTVT.

The CDR3 bases are TGTGCCAGTACTATCCCAGAGGGCACTGAAGCTTTCTTT. This sequence encodes CASTIPEGTEAFF. The genes are TRBV19 and TRBJ1-1, with no clear D. The CDR3 is made up of 13 amino acids. V lost 7 bases and J lost 4, with 13 bases in between. CDR1 is LNHDA, CDR2 SQIVND, per germline (reference sequence).

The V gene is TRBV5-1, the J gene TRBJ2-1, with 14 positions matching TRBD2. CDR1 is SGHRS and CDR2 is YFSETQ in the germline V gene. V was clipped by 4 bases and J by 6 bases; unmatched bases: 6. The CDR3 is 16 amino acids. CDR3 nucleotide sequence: TGCGCCAGCAGCATGGCCGGGACTAGCGGGGGCAATGAGCAGTTCTTC. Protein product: CASSMAGTSGGNEQFF.

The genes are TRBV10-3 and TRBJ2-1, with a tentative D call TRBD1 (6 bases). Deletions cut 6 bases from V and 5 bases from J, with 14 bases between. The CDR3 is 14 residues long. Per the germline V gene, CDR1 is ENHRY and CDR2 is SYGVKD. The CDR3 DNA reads TGTGCCATCAGCGTTCAGGGGCCCCACAATGAGCAGTTCTTC. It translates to CAISVQGPHNEQFF.

This chain's CDR3 is CSVVSLTGIVDTQYF. The CDR3 nucleotides read TGCAGCGTTGTCTCCCTGACAGGGATCGTGGATACGCAGTATTTT. J is TRBJ2-3 and V is TRBV29-1; 7 bases map to TRBD1. CDR3 length: 15 residues. J was trimmed by 6 bases and V by 4 bases; bases with no gene match: 13. In germline, CDR1 is SQVTM, CDR2 ANQGSEA.

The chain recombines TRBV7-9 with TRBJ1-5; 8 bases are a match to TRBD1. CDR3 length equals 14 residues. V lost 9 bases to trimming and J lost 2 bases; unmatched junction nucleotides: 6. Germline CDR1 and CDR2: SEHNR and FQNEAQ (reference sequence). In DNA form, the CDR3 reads TGTGCCAGTAGCGACAGGGGTGGCAATCAGCCCCAGCATTTT. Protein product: CASSDRGGNQPQHF.